This T cell receptor (beta chain) was found in a study of T-cell memory formation after mild COVID-19. V shed 2 bases and J 9 bases; nucleotides not matched to a gene: 17. The CDR3 runs 19 residues. TCRdb analysed the 5' RACE reads with MiXCR anew, one entry per CDR3 protein. The sample yields 430,000 or so distinct CDR3 sequences, about 23% seen once. Sequenced input: PBMCs or a T cell subset sorted from them (not recorded which). The chain has TRBV12-3 or TRBV12-4 and TRBJ1-6, with 9 positions matching TRBD1. This clonotype originated in an adult woman who had mild COVID-19 (a few samples of this study predate the infection). Cell type and time point are not known. The CDR3 reads CASSLRPTGTGSAGSPLHF. CDR3 bases: TGTGCCAGCAGTTTAAGACCTACCGGGACAGGGTCGGCGGGTTCACCCCTCCACTTT.